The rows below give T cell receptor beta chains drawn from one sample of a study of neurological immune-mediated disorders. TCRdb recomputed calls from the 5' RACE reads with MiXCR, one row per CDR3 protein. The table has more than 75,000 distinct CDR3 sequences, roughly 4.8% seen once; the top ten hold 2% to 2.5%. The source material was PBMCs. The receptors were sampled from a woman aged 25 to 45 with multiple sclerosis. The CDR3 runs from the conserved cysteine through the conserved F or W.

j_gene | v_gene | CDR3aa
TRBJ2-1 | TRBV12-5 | CASGWDEREYNEQFF
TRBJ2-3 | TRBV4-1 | CASSQVQSTDTQYF
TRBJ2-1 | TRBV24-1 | CATSEETGAGNEQFF
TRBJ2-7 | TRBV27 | CASSLGLAASYEQYF
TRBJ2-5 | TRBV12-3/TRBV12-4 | CASSPVSLAGGGETQYF
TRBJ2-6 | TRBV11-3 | CASSLSAPNWGANVLTF
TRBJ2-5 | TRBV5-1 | CASSAGTRGQETQYF
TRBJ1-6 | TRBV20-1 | CSARGRDRNSPLHF
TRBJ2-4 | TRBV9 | CASSESSVGTIQYF
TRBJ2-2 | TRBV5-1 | CASSEGLAGVYTGELFF
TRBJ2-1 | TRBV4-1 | CASSHAGRRGGYNEQFF
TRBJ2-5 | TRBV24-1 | CATSESDRGETQYF
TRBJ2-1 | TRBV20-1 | CSASPQRVNEQFF
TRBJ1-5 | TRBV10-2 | CASSDTGGLFGNQPQHF
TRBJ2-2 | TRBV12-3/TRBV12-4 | CASSWRQTGELFF
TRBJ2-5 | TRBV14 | CASSQPSARYQETQYF
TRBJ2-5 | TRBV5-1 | CASSLGLVSGETQYF
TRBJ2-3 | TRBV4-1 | CASSQVAGGTDTQYF
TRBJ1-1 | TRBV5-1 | CASSLEGTNTEAFF
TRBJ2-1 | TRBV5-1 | CASSLDPAVDNEQFF
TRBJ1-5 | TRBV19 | CASRNSWQPQHF
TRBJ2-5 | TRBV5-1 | CASSPGIGRGRETQYF
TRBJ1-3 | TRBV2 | CARGTSSSGNTIYF
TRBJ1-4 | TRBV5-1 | CASSRPGADEKLFF
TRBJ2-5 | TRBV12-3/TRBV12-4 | CASSYGVRTQYF
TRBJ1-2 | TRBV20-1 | CSAGYGYTF
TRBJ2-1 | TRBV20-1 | CSARGSRFYNEQFF
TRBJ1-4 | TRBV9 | CASSSEEGYNEKLFF
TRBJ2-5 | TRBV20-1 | CSASRSKHPLQETQYF
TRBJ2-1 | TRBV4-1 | CASSQDLATGGIVFF